The 13 T cell receptor beta chains below were found in one sample sequenced in a study of Ad26.COV2.S vaccination and SARS-CoV-2 variants. The data were produced by immunoSEQ multiplex PCR, yet TCRdb's version contains in-frame clones alone and is incomplete. Counted here are about 680,000 clones, around 90% occurring once; the ten biggest clones make up approximately 1.5%. Treatment of the sample: about 20 received Ad26.COV2.S at low or high dose, single or two shots; about 5 received placebo; per-sample allocation not given. Following the first vaccine or placebo injection, samples were taken on day 63. This specimen consisted of peripheral blood, obtained in a trial of Ad26.COV2.S vaccine versus placebo. These receptors came from a person aged 18-65 years who received the Ad26.COV2.S COVID-19 vaccine or a placebo.

This chain joins TRBV18 and TRBJ2-5, with 9 bases identical to TRBD1. Germline V gene sequence: CDR1 KGHSH, CDR2 LQKENI. V dropped 0 bases and J dropped 4; count of bases not matched to a gene: 0. There are 14 residues in the CDR3. CDR3: CASSPPTGGETQYF. Here the CDR3 DNA reads TGTGCCAGCTCACCACCGACAGGGGGAGAGACCCAGTACTTC.

V and J are TRBV30 and TRBJ2-1; 15 bases line up with TRBD2. Trimming removed 2 bases from V and 7 bases from J; junction bases left unmatched: 3. The CDR3 spans 15 residues. Per germline, CDR1 GTSNPN and CDR2 SVGIG (reference sequence). CDR3 DNA: TGTGCCTGGAGTAGAGGACTAGCGGGAGGGAATGAGCAGTTCTTC. Translating it yields CAWSRGLAGGNEQFF.

Details on this clone: The identical CDR3 is also encoded by other nucleotide sequences in the sample. The CDR3 region is CASSPGQQETQYF. CDR3 bases: TGTGCCAGCAGCCCGGGACAGCAAGAGACCCAGTACTTC. The gene calls are TRBV7-3 and TRBJ2-5; 7 bases map to TRBD1. V was clipped by 5 bases and J by 2 bases; unmatched bases: 2. The CDR3 runs 13 residues. CDR1 is SGHTA, CDR2 FQGTGA, per germline.

This clone was picked up a small number of times. The V and J genes are TRBV2 and TRBJ1-5; TRBD1 might be the D (5 bases). This CDR3 has 15 residues. With 5 bases removed from V and 2 bases from J, the gap between germline ends came to 13 bases. Germline CDR1 reads SNHLY; CDR2 reads FYNNEI. CDR3 bases: TGTGCCAGCAGTCGGGGGGATGCCGGCAATCAGCCCCAGCATTTT. It translates to CASSRGDAGNQPQHF.

The rearrangement joins TRBV6-5 to TRBJ2-7; no definite D call. The V gene lost 0 bases and the J gene lost 2 bases, with 8 bases spanning the gap. This CDR3 has 14 amino acids. CDR1 and CDR2 (germline): MNHEY, SVGAGI. The CDR3 DNA follows: TGTGCCAGCAGTTACTCCTGGGAACCCTACGAGCAGTACTTC. Protein sequence: CASSYSWEPYEQYF.

The sample holds one count of this clone. The rearrangement uses TRBV28 and TRBJ2-5, with TRBD2 as a possible D gene (5 bases). CDR3 length equals 14 residues. Trimming shortened V by 7 bases and J by 4 bases, and 16 bases separated the two germline ends. The germline V gene has CDR1 MDHEN and CDR2 SYDVKM. This chain's CDR3 is CASTPGTFAETQYF. In DNA, the CDR3 is TGTGCCAGCACCCCGGGAACCTTCGCAGAGACCCAGTACTTC.

This clone was counted only a few times. The chain is built from TRBV6-2 or TRBV6-3 and TRBJ1-1, with a weak D call TRBD1 (6 bases). V was shortened by 5 bases and J by 1 base, with 14 bases between the two germline ends. CDR1 and CDR2 (germline): MNHEY, SVGEGT. The CDR3 contains 15 residues. The CDR3 bases are TGTGCCAGCAGTCCCGAAGGACAGACGAACACTGAAGCTTTCTTT. Amino acid sequence: CASSPEGQTNTEAFF.

The chain uses TRBV7-2 and TRBJ2-3, with 9 bases aligning to TRBD2. V dropped 9 bases and J dropped 5; count of bases not matched to a gene: 12. In germline, CDR1 is SGHTA, CDR2 FQGNSA. This CDR3 is 15 amino acids long. CDR3 loop: CASTKGASGKDTQYF. In DNA, the CDR3 is TGTGCCAGTACAAAAGGGGCTAGCGGGAAAGATACGCAGTATTTT.

The chain uses TRBV24-1 and TRBJ2-1; D unclear. V was clipped by 1 base and J by 8 bases, with 11 bases between them. In germline, CDR1 is KGHDR, CDR2 SFDVKD. The CDR3 runs to 14 residues. The chain's CDR3 is CATSDFSAMDEQFF. The CDR3 DNA sequence: TGTGCCACCAGTGATTTTTCAGCTATGGATGAGCAGTTCTTC.

The chain uses TRBV19 and TRBJ2-1, with D unclear. The CDR3 is 11 amino acids. The germline gives CDR1 LNHDA, CDR2 SQIVND (reference sequence). Trimming took 7 bases from V and 7 from J, leaving 8 bases between them. The CDR3 is CASIRKNEQFF. The CDR3 DNA reads as TGTGCCAGTATTCGTAAGAATGAGCAGTTCTTC.

The rearrangement links TRBV6-5 to TRBJ2-7; 9 nucleotides align to TRBD2. Per germline, CDR1 MNHEY and CDR2 SVGAGI. CDR3 length: 15 residues. V shed 6 bases, J shed 2 bases, and the junction held 8 bases outside the gene matches. The CDR3 region has the DNA TGTGCCAGCAGCCAGGAGCGGGGGGCCCCCTACGAGCAGTACTTC. This encodes CASSQERGAPYEQYF.

The chain couples TRBV5-1 to TRBJ1-1; unclear D gene. There are 16 residues in the CDR3. CDR1 and CDR2 from the germline V gene are SGHRS and YFSETQ. The V and J ends lost 3 bases and 4 bases respectively, with 19 bases between them. CDR3 protein: CASSYGNQRGGTEAFF. Written as DNA, the CDR3 is TGCGCCAGCAGCTATGGAAATCAGCGGGGAGGCACTGAAGCTTTCTTT.

This clone was counted between two and nine times. This chain uses TRBV18 with TRBJ1-6; no reliable D call. Looked up from germline, CDR1 is KGHSH and CDR2 is LQKENI. This CDR3 is built from 13 residues. The V gene lost 2 bases and the J gene lost 9 bases, with 8 bases spanning the gap. In DNA, the CDR3 is TGTGCCAGCTCACCAGACTTTCCTTCACCCCTCCACTTT. Its translation is CASSPDFPSPLHF. Looking up the rest from reference TRBV18 and TRBJ1-6 gives the full variable domain: NAGVMQNPRHLVRRRGQEARLRCSPMKGHSHVYWYRQLPEEGLKFMVYLQKENIIDESGMPKERFSAEFPKEGPSILRIQQVVRGDSAAYFCASSPDFPSPLHFGNGTRLTVT.